The sequence of this T cell receptor beta chain was determined in a study of blood T cell repertoires in COVID-19. Study at large: Acute-phase and convalescent COVID-19 samples originated in the United States, Italy and Spain. PBMCs, B-cell-depleted T cells, or T cells were the source of the cDNA or gDNA that made up the material.

Germline V gene lookup returns CDR1 GTSNPN and CDR2 SVGIG (reference sequence). This CDR3 region has 16 residues. With 4 bases removed from V and 7 bases from J, the gap between germline ends came to 22 bases. Sequencing used immunoSEQ multiplex PCR; TCRdb keeps in-frame clones, though not all of them. Of 150,000 or so clones listed, about 85% are singletons. This chain joins TRBV30 and TRBJ1-4, with D possibly being TRBD1 (5 bases). The clonotype was recovered from a man aged 60 to 75 who had recovered from COVID-19. The specimen sequenced was peripheral blood. CDR3 sequence (DNA): TGTGCCTGGACCCAGGGAGCGGGATCATATGGTGAAAAACTGTTTTTT. Amino acid sequence: CAWTQGAGSYGEKLFF. The variable domain in full, with the rest retrieved from reference TRBV30 and TRBJ1-4, is SQTIHQWPATLVQPVGSPLSLECTVEGTSNPNLYWYRQAAGRGLQLLFYSVGIGQISSEVPQNLSASRPQDRQFILSSKKLLLSDSGFYLCAWTQGAGSYGEKLFFGSGTQLSVL.